This TCR beta chain was sequenced for a study of Graves' ophthalmopathy and Graves' hyperthyroidism. Researchers took RNA transcripts and amplified TCR beta CDR3 regions from them. Scientists carried out first-round RT-PCR using HTBI primers and then a second-round multiplex PCR. TCRdb processed the multiplex PCR reads anew with MiXCR; each CDR3 protein has one entry. The sample yields around 470,000 distinct CDR3 sequences, approximately 15% seen once. Remarks on this clonotype: The antigen is not known.

The study, taken as a whole, reports: Blood shared most expanded thyroid clonotypes above 0.001 frequency.

V gave up 5 bases and J gave up 9 bases, with 17 bases separating them. The CDR3 is made up of 13 amino acids. A duration under 3 months, NOSPECS ≥4, CAS ≥3 and moderate-to-severe activity characterized the donors with ophthalmopathy. In this cohort, patients with other autoimmune diseases, uncontrolled infections, pregnancy or lactation were excluded. The receptor was derived from a woman aged 30 to 39 with Graves' ophthalmopathy. Sequencing was performed on blood. This rearrangement joins TRBV12-3 or TRBV12-4 to TRBJ2-7, with D possibly TRBD2 on 6 matching bases. The CDR3 protein is CASSPLSGLGQYF. The CDR3, as DNA: TGTGCCAGCAGTCCCCTTAGCGGTTTAGGGCAGTACTTC.